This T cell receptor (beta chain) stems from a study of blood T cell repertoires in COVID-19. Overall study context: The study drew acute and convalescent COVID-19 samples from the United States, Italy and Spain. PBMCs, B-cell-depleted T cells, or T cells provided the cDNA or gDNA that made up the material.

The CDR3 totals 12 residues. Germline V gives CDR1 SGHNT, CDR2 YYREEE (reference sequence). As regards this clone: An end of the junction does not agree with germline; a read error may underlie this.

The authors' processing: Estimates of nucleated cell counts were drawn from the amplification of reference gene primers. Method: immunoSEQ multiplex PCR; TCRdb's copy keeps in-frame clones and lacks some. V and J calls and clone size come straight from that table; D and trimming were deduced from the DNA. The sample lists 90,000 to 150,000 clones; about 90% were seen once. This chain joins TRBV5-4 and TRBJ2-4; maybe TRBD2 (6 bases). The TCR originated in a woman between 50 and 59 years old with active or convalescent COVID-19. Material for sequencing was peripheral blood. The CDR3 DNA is TGTGCCAGCAGCTTGGGGGCGGGGCCCCTAAACTTC. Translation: CASSLGAGPLNF.